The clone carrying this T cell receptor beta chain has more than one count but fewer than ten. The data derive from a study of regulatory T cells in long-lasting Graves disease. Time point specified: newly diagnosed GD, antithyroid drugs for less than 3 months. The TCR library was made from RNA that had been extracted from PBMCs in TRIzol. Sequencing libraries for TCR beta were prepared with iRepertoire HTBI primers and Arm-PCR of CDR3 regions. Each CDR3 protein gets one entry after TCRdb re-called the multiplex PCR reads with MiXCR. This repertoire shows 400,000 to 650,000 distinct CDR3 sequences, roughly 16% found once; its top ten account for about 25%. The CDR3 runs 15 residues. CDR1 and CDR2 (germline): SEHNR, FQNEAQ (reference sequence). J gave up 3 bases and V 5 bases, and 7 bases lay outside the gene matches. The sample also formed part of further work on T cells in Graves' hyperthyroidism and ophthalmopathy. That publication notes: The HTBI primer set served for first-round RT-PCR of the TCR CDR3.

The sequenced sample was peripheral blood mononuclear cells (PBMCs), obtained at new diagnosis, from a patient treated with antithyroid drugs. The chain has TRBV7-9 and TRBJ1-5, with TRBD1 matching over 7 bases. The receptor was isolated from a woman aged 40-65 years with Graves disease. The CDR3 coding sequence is TGTGCCAGCAGCCCCCCTGGGACAGCCAATCAGCCCCAGCATTTT. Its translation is CASSPPGTANQPQHF.